This is a list of T cell receptor beta chains from one sample in a study of T cells in Graves' hyperthyroidism and ophthalmopathy. TCRdb fed the multiplex PCR reads into MiXCR, producing one record per CDR3 protein. Of 300,000 to 350,000 distinct CDR3 sequences detected, about 20% appear once; the ten largest clones hold under 55%. Sequencing input: blood. These receptors all come from a woman in her forties or fifties with Graves' hyperthyroidism. Each CDR3 is given with its conserved first and last residue. D genes are given only for firm matches. The size field is filled for only some rows; it gives once, few, many or a size class.

size: many; J: TRBJ2-1; length: 12; V: TRBV7-2; D: NA; CDR3: CASSWTIPEQFF; DNA: TGTGCCAGCAGCTGGACAATTCCTGAGCAGTTCTTC
size: NA; J: TRBJ1-2; length: 15; V: TRBV4-1; D: TRBD1; CDR3: CASSQEDRGRFGYTF; DNA: TGCGCCAGCAGCCAAGAGGACAGGGGGCGATTTGGCTACACCTTC
size: NA; J: TRBJ2-1; length: 16; V: TRBV5-5; D: TRBD2; CDR3: CASSFLTSGGYNEQFF; DNA: TGTGCCAGCAGCTTCCTCACTAGCGGAGGATACAATGAGCAGTTCTTC
size: few; J: TRBJ2-3; length: 18; V: TRBV7-3; D: NA; CDR3: CASSPHPPSGASTDTQYF; DNA: TGTGCCAGCAGCCCACACCCCCCTTCCGGGGCTAGCACAGATACGCAGTATTTT
size: many; J: TRBJ1-2; length: 16; V: TRBV7-2; D: NA; CDR3: CASSLRRTRANYGYTF; DNA: TGTGCCAGCAGCTTACGGCGGACCAGAGCTAACTATGGCTACACCTTC
size: few; J: TRBJ2-1; length: 14; V: TRBV13; D: NA; CDR3: CASSLEGGGNEQFF; DNA: TGTGCCAGCAGCTTGGAAGGGGGTGGCAATGAGCAGTTCTTC
size: NA; J: TRBJ2-2; length: 13; V: TRBV20-1; D: TRBD2; CDR3: CSATSGGTGELFF; DNA: TGCAGCGCCACTAGCGGGGGCACCGGGGAGCTGTTTTTT
size: NA; J: TRBJ1-3; length: 14; V: TRBV5-5; D: TRBD1; CDR3: CASSSDRGGNTIYF; DNA: TGTGCCAGCAGCTCGGACAGGGGCGGAAACACCATATATTTT
size: NA; J: TRBJ1-1; length: 17; V: TRBV5-8; D: NA; CDR3: CASSLFQRSDRNTEAFF; DNA: TGTGCCAGCAGCTTGTTCCAGAGAAGTGACAGGAACACTGAAGCTTTCTTT
size: NA; J: TRBJ2-3; length: 15; V: TRBV7-2; D: NA; CDR3: CASSPGGIRTDTQYF; DNA: TGTGCCAGCAGCCCTGGTGGGATCCGCACAGATACGCAGTATTTT
size: NA; J: TRBJ2-5; length: 15; V: TRBV11-2; D: NA; CDR3: CASSPGRGYQETQYF; DNA: TGTGCCAGCAGCCCTGGGCGAGGGTACCAAGAGACCCAGTACTTC
size: many; J: TRBJ1-2; length: 15; V: TRBV6-1; D: TRBD1; CDR3: CASSPGTETNYGYTF; DNA: TGTGCCAGCAGTCCCGGGACAGAGACTAACTATGGCTACACCTTC
size: few; J: TRBJ2-5; length: 12; V: TRBV6-1; D: NA; CDR3: CASRRDKETQYF; DNA: TGTGCCAGCAGGCGGGACAAGGAGACCCAGTACTTC
size: NA; J: TRBJ2-3; length: 14; V: TRBV29-1; D: NA; CDR3: CSVGVGTTTDTQYF; DNA: TGCAGCGTTGGCGTCGGGACCACCACAGATACGCAGTATTTT
size: many; J: TRBJ2-3; length: 15; V: TRBV27; D: NA; CDR3: CASSPTPTRPDTQYF; DNA: TGTGCCAGCAGTCCGACCCCGACTAGGCCAGATACGCAGTATTTT
size: few; J: TRBJ2-2; length: 13; V: TRBV2; D: NA; CDR3: CASSYSRDGELFF; DNA: TGTGCCAGCAGTTACTCGAGGGACGGGGAGCTGTTTTTT
size: NA; J: TRBJ2-2; length: 14; V: TRBV7-9; D: NA; CDR3: CASSLVQDGGELFF; DNA: TGTGCCAGCAGCTTGGTACAGGACGGCGGGGAGCTGTTTTTT
size: NA; J: TRBJ2-1; length: 15; V: TRBV7-2; D: TRBD1; CDR3: CASSLDRGHYNEQFF; DNA: TGTGCCAGCAGCTTAGACAGGGGACATTACAATGAGCAGTTCTTC
size: many; J: TRBJ1-1; length: 13; V: TRBV30; D: NA; CDR3: CAWSASAHTEAFF; DNA: TGTGCCTGGAGCGCCTCAGCTCACACTGAAGCTTTCTTT
size: few; J: TRBJ2-5; length: 22; V: TRBV5-1; D: TRBD1; CDR3: CASSLTRITPGQGPTYQETQYF; DNA: TGCGCCAGCAGCTTGACCCGCATTACACCGGGACAGGGGCCGACTTACCAAGAGACCCAGTACTTC
size: many; J: TRBJ2-5; length: 15; V: TRBV7-8; D: NA; CDR3: CASSLESTYQETQYF; DNA: TGTGCCAGCAGCTTAGAGTCGACGTACCAAGAGACCCAGTACTTC
size: few; J: TRBJ2-3; length: 14; V: TRBV20-1; D: NA; CDR3: CSARRPGAGDTQYF; DNA: TGCAGTGCTAGACGCCCAGGGGCCGGAGATACGCAGTATTTT
size: many; J: TRBJ1-6; length: 15; V: TRBV6-1; D: TRBD1; CDR3: CASSRTGEHNSPLHF; DNA: TGTGCCAGCAGCAGGACAGGGGAACATAATTCACCCCTCCACTTT
size: NA; J: TRBJ1-5; length: 16; V: TRBV19; D: NA; CDR3: CASSIVGPDGNQPQHF; DNA: TGTGCCAGTAGTATAGTTGGCCCCGACGGCAATCAGCCCCAGCATTTT
size: NA; J: TRBJ2-5; length: 12; V: TRBV24-1; D: NA; CDR3: CATSDPGETQYF; DNA: TGTGCCACCAGTGATCCTGGAGAGACCCAGTACTTC
size: NA; J: TRBJ2-1; length: 17; V: TRBV11-2; D: TRBD2; CDR3: CASSPLAGGGPGNEQFF; DNA: TGTGCCAGCAGCCCTCTAGCGGGAGGAGGGCCGGGCAATGAGCAGTTCTTC
size: NA; J: TRBJ1-2; length: 13; V: TRBV5-8; D: TRBD1; CDR3: CASSTGQIYGYTF; DNA: TGTGCCAGCAGCACGGGACAGATCTATGGCTACACCTTC
size: many; J: TRBJ2-1; length: 11; V: TRBV12-3/TRBV12-4; D: NA; CDR3: CASTRADEQFF; DNA: TGTGCCAGCACCCGCGCCGATGAGCAGTTCTTC
size: many; J: TRBJ2-1; length: 13; V: TRBV12-3/TRBV12-4; D: TRBD2; CDR3: CASSGLANNEQFF; DNA: TGTGCCAGTTCGGGACTAGCCAACAATGAGCAGTTCTTC
size: NA; J: TRBJ2-1; length: 16; V: TRBV20-1; D: TRBD2; CDR3: CSARAWLAGAHNEQFF; DNA: TGCAGTGCTAGGGCCTGGTTAGCGGGGGCCCACAATGAGCAGTTCTTC
size: many; J: TRBJ1-2; length: 14; V: TRBV6-1; D: NA; CDR3: CASSPYDGNYGYTF; DNA: TGTGCCAGCAGTCCTTACGACGGGAACTATGGCTACACCTTC
size: many; J: TRBJ2-5; length: 15; V: TRBV11-2; D: NA; CDR3: CASSLDPGRGETQYF; DNA: TGTGCCAGCAGCTTAGATCCGGGCAGAGGGGAGACCCAGTACTTC
size: NA; J: TRBJ2-2; length: 16; V: TRBV20-1; D: TRBD2; CDR3: CSASSPSGTNTGELFF; DNA: TGCAGTGCTAGTAGCCCTAGCGGGACTAACACCGGGGAGCTGTTTTTT
size: NA; J: TRBJ1-5; length: 16; V: TRBV4-1; D: NA; CDR3: CASSQDISVSNQPQHF; DNA: TGCGCCAGCAGCCAAGACATTTCAGTCAGCAATCAGCCCCAGCATTTT
size: NA; J: TRBJ1-2; length: 15; V: TRBV3-1; D: NA; CDR3: CASSQEEWTAYGYTF; DNA: TGTGCCAGCAGCCAAGAGGAGTGGACAGCGTATGGCTACACCTTC
size: few; J: TRBJ2-5; length: 14; V: TRBV29-1; D: NA; CDR3: CSFCGTPRRETQYF; DNA: TGCAGCTTCTGCGGGACACCTCGTAGAGAGACCCAGTACTTC
size: few; J: TRBJ2-7; length: 13; V: TRBV12-3/TRBV12-4; D: NA; CDR3: CASSPILTGLQYF; DNA: TGTGCCAGCAGTCCAATCCTGACAGGTTTGCAGTACTTC
size: NA; J: TRBJ1-2; length: 13; V: TRBV28; D: NA; CDR3: CASSLLTREGYTF; DNA: TGTGCCAGCAGTTTATTGACCAGGGAGGGCTACACCTTC
size: NA; J: TRBJ2-6; length: 14; V: TRBV9; D: NA; CDR3: CASSALAGANVLTF; DNA: TGTGCCAGCAGCGCCCTCGCTGGGGCCAACGTCCTGACTTTC
size: few; J: TRBJ2-5; length: 14; V: TRBV12-3/TRBV12-4; D: TRBD2; CDR3: CASSLAGSYGTQYF; DNA: TGTGCCAGCAGCCTAGCGGGGTCTTACGGGACCCAGTACTTC
size: few; J: TRBJ1-3; length: 14; V: TRBV19; D: NA; CDR3: CASSRNGYGNTIYF; DNA: TGTGCCAGTAGTCGTAACGGATATGGAAACACCATATATTTT
size: many; J: TRBJ2-1; length: 14; V: TRBV27; D: NA; CDR3: CASSVRPQGAEQFF; DNA: TGTGCCAGCAGTGTACGCCCCCAGGGTGCTGAGCAGTTCTTC
size: few; J: TRBJ2-7; length: 11; V: TRBV6-1; D: NA; CDR3: CASVTPYEQYF; DNA: TGTGCCAGCGTTACCCCCTACGAGCAGTACTTC
size: NA; J: TRBJ1-5; length: 15; V: TRBV20-1; D: NA; CDR3: CSAQIPWGGDQPQHF; DNA: TGCAGTGCTCAAATTCCTTGGGGGGGGGATCAGCCCCAGCATTTT
size: many; J: TRBJ1-1; length: 15; V: TRBV7-9; D: TRBD1; CDR3: CASSYDRDGITEAFF; DNA: TGTGCCAGCAGCTACGACAGGGACGGCATCACTGAAGCTTTCTTT